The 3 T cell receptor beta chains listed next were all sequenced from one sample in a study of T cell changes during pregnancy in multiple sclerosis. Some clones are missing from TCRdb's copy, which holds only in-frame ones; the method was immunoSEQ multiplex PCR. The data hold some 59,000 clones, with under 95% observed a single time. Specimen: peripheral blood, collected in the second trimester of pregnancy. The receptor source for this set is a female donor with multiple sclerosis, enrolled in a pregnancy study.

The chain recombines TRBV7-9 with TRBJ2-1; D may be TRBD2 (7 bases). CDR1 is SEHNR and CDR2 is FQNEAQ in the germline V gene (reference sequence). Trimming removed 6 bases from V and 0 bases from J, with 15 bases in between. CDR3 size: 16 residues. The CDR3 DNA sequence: TGTGCCAGCAGTCCTTGGGGGGGCATCTCCTACAATGAGCAGTTCTTC. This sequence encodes CASSPWGGISYNEQFF.

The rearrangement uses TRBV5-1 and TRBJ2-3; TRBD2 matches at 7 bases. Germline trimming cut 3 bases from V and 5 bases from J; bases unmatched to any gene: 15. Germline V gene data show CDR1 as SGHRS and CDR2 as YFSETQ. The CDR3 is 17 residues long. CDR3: CASSSRSRGNTRDTQYF. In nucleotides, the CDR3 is TGCGCCAGCAGCTCCCGGTCGCGGGGGAACACCCGAGATACGCAGTATTTT.

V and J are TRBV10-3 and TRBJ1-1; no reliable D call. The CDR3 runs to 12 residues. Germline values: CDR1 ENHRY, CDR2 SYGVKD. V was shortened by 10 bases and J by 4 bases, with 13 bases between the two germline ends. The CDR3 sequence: CANGQASTEAFF. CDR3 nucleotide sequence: TGTGCCAACGGCCAGGCTTCCACTGAAGCTTTCTTT.